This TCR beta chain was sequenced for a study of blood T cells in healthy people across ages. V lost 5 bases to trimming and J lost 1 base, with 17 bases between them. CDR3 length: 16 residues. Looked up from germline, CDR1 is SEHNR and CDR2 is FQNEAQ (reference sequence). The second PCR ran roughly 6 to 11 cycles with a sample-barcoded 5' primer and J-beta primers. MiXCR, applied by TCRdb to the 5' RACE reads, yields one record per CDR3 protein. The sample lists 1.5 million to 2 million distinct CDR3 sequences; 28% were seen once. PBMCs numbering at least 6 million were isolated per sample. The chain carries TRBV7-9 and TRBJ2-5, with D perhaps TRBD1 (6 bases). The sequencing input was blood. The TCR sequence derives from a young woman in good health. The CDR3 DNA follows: TGTGCCAGCAGCCTCCCCCGCACAGGGCCCCAAGAGACCCAGTACTTC. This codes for CASSLPRTGPQETQYF.